The T cell receptor (beta chain) described here comes from a study of T cell changes during pregnancy in multiple sclerosis. Assay used: immunoSEQ multiplex PCR; TCRdb lists only in-frame clones, some missing. The sample yields about 38,000 clones, roughly 90% seen once. V lost 8 bases and J 0 bases, leaving 14 bases between the germline ends. Germline V CDR1 and CDR2: SNHLY, FYNNEI. The CDR3 covers 15 residues. This chain joins TRBV2 and TRBJ1-5; possibly TRBD1 for D (6 bases). Specimen: CD4+ T cells from peripheral blood mononuclear cells, collected in the second trimester of pregnancy. This receptor was taken from a female donor with multiple sclerosis, enrolled in a pregnancy study. The CDR3 DNA is TGTGCCAGCCTCCGCGACAGGAATAGCAATCAGCCCCAGCATTTT. The encoded protein is CASLRDRNSNQPQHF.